This passage covers 14 T cell receptor beta chains from one sample sequenced in a study of cytomegalovirus exposure and HLA in healthy donors. The PCR ran on 60 Vbeta and 13 Jbeta primers. Sequencing was performed with immunoSEQ multiplex PCR; in TCRdb, only in-frame clones are kept and a portion is missing. The clone table shows about 160,000 clones, with the ten largest holding around 1.2%. The sample consisted of PBMCs. These TCRs come from an older woman in good health and CMV-seronegative.

The genes are TRBV29-1 and TRBJ2-1; maybe TRBD1 (5 bases). Trimming removed 8 bases from V and 0 bases from J, with 14 bases in between. The germline CDR1 and CDR2 sequences are SQVTM and ANQGSEA. This CDR3 region has 14 residues. This chain's CDR3 is CSIIQAFSYNEQFF. In DNA form, the CDR3 reads TGCAGCATTATACAGGCTTTCTCCTACAATGAGCAGTTCTTC.

This rearrangement joins TRBV27 to TRBJ1-1; D is perhaps TRBD1 (5 bases). Germline V CDR1 and CDR2: MNHEY, SMNVEV (reference sequence). Trimming took off 6 bases at V and 1 base at J, with 15 bases between the two ends. CDR3 length: 15 residues. CDR3 coding DNA: TGTGCCAGCAGGTCGACAGCTTTAGGGAACACTGAAGCTTTCTTT. This gives the protein CASRSTALGNTEAFF.

The rearrangement joins TRBV5-1 to TRBJ2-3; 12 bases fit TRBD2. V dropped 4 bases and J dropped 4; count of bases not matched to a gene: 7. The CDR3 spans 16 residues. Germline CDR1 is SGHRS and CDR2 is YFSETQ. CDR3 protein: CASSLASGGAPDTQYF. CDR3 sequence (DNA): TGCGCCAGCAGCCTTGCTAGCGGGGGGGCCCCAGATACGCAGTATTTT.

V usage is TRBV9 and J usage is TRBJ1-2; D possibly corresponds to TRBD1 (6 bases). Trimming took 5 bases from V and 4 from J, leaving 33 bases between them. The CDR3 length is 20 residues. Germline CDR1 SGDLS, CDR2 YYNGEE. Here the CDR3 DNA reads TGTGCCAGCAGGAACCTTTCGGCAGGGGTGGTGGTCTCAGGGATCTATGGCTACACCTTC. Protein sequence: CASRNLSAGVVVSGIYGYTF.

V gene TRBV25-1 combines with J gene TRBJ2-5; D might be TRBD1 (5 bases). Trimming pared 0 bases from V and 5 bases from J, leaving 10 bases between. This CDR3 region has 14 residues. Germline-derived CDR1 and CDR2 are MGHDK and SYGVNS. The CDR3 sequence is CASSEYQGSETQYF. CDR3 DNA sequence: TGTGCCAGCAGTGAATATCAGGGATCCGAGACCCAGTACTTC. Based on the CDR3 plus reference TRBV25-1 and TRBJ2-5, the full variable domain is EADIYQTPRYLVIGTGKKITLECSQTMGHDKMYWYQQDPGMELHLIHYSYGVNSTEKGDLSSESTVSRIRTEHFPLTLESARPSHTSQYLCASSEYQGSETQYFGPGTRLLVL.

The J gene is TRBJ2-7, the V gene TRBV11-2; unclear D gene. The V end lost 5 bases, the J end lost 3 bases, and 5 bases lay between the germline ends. The CDR3 consists of 11 residues. Germline V lookup: CDR1 SGHAT, CDR2 FQNNGV. In DNA form, the CDR3 reads TGTGCCAGCAGCGTCGGCTACGAGCAGTACTTC. Amino acid sequence: CASSVGYEQYF.

The V gene is TRBV7-2, the J gene TRBJ1-4; 11 bases map to TRBD1. CDR3 length: 15 residues. CDR1 is SGHTA and CDR2 is FQGNSA in the germline V gene. V was pared by 4 bases and J by 7 bases, with 5 bases of the junction left unmatched. CDR3: CASSSGTGGSEKLFF. The DNA for the CDR3 is TGTGCCAGCAGCTCCGGGACAGGGGGAAGTGAAAAACTGTTTTTT.

Remarks on this clone: Other DNA sequences in this sample translate to the same CDR3. This chain uses TRBV7-9 with TRBJ2-7, with unresolved D. V was pared by 8 bases and J by 2 bases, with 7 bases between. The CDR3 totals 11 residues. Germline V gene lookup returns CDR1 SEHNR and CDR2 FQNEAQ (reference sequence). The CDR3 bases are TGTGCCAGCTCTTCAGCCTACGAGCAGTACTTC. Translated: CASSSAYEQYF.

The chain couples TRBV5-1 to TRBJ1-4; D unclear. The CDR3 is 15 amino acids. Germline loops: CDR1 SGHRS, CDR2 YFSETQ. Trimming stripped 2 bases from V and 2 bases from J, with 10 bases between. CDR3 DNA sequence: TGCGCCAGCAGCTTCCGGGGATCGACTAATGAAAAACTGTTTTTT. Encoded protein: CASSFRGSTNEKLFF.

The gene calls are TRBV7-9 and TRBJ2-1; 8 bases are shared with TRBD1. The CDR3 is made up of 16 amino acids. The V and J ends lost 2 bases and 3 bases, in that order; junction bases with no gene match: 6. CDR1 is SEHNR, CDR2 FQNEAQ, per germline (reference sequence). The CDR3 DNA follows: TGTGCCAGCAGCTTAAAGAGCACAGGGGGCTACAATGAGCAGTTCTTC. Protein: CASSLKSTGGYNEQFF. Full variable domain (outside the CDR3, taken from reference TRBV7-9 and TRBJ2-1): DTGVSQNPRHKITKRGQNVTFRCDPISEHNRLYWYRQTLGQGPEFLTYFQNEAQLEKSRLLSDRFSAERPKGSFSTLEIQRTEQGDSAMYLCASSLKSTGGYNEQFFGPGTRLTVL.

The genes are TRBV29-1 and TRBJ2-5; 7 positions agree with TRBD1. This CDR3 is built from 13 residues. The V and J ends lost 4 bases and 3 bases, in that order; junction bases with no gene match: 5. Germline V CDR1 and CDR2: SQVTM, ANQGSEA. CDR3 DNA: TGCAGCGTTGGAGACAGGGTGGAAGAGACCCAGTACTTC. Its protein product is CSVGDRVEETQYF.

This chain uses TRBV25-1 with TRBJ2-5; D is perhaps TRBD2 (5 bases). Germline CDR1 MGHDK, CDR2 SYGVNS. Trimming shortened V by 5 bases and J by 7 bases, and 20 bases separated the two germline ends. The CDR3 length is 15 residues. The CDR3 loop is CASSFITGGHGTQYF. The CDR3 DNA follows: TGTGCCAGCAGTTTTATAACTGGCGGGCACGGGACCCAGTACTTC.

This chain joins TRBV10-3 and TRBJ2-7; TRBD2 aligns across 12 bases. CDR3 length: 17 amino acids. J was trimmed by 1 base and V by 4 bases; bases with no gene match: 8. The germline V gene has CDR1 ENHRY and CDR2 SYGVKD. This CDR3 is CAISVALTSGGSYEQYF. CDR3 bases: TGTGCCATCAGTGTCGCCCTTACTAGCGGGGGGTCCTACGAGCAGTACTTC.

This rearrangement joins TRBV7-9 to TRBJ1-4; no clear D. The ends were cut back, 5 bases at V and 5 bases at J, with 6 bases in the middle. The CDR3 is 12 amino acids. Germline assignment: CDR1 SEHNR and CDR2 FQNEAQ (reference sequence). The CDR3, as DNA: TGTGCCAGCAGCCCTCAGAATGAAAAACTGTTTTTT. It translates to CASSPQNEKLFF.